This TCR beta chain emerged from a study of PD-1 blockade in mismatch repair-deficient tumors. Whole-study context: All were previously treated, progressing patients with 11 to 13 mismatch repair-deficient cancer types. The study's findings and limits: Rapid post-treatment expansion, then contraction, generally preceding radiologic response, marked tumor-resident clones.

TCRdb's table, derived via immunoSEQ multiplex PCR, lists solely in-frame clones and lacks some. The sample holds more than 85,000 clones, approximately 80% seen once. About this clone: Its specificity is unknown.

V lost 1 base, J lost 1 base, and 7 bases lay in between. From germline, CDR1 is SEHNR and CDR2 FQNEAQ (reference sequence). There are 15 residues in the CDR3. Mismatch repair deficiency was confirmed in all patients, by PCR or immunohistochemistry. TCRs were sequenced from three patients responding to pembrolizumab. The sequence was obtained from an adult with mismatch repair-deficient cancer. The sequencing here drew on peripheral blood, taken roughly 36 weeks after starting pembrolizumab. The chain employs TRBV7-9 and TRBJ2-2; D unresolved. The CDR3: CASSLGAVNTGELFF. CDR3 nucleotide sequence: TGTGCCAGCAGCTTAGGGGCGGTGAACACCGGGGAGCTGTTTTTT.